This is a list of T cell receptor beta chains from one sample in a study of CD8+ T cells in alopecia areata. Sequencing was performed with immunoSEQ multiplex PCR; in TCRdb, only in-frame clones are kept and a portion is missing. The data contain about 140,000 clones, about 60% of them singletons. The sequences come from CD4+ T cells sorted from blood, collected at week 0. The receptors come from a human donor with alopecia areata. Both conserved end residues are part of each CDR3. The order of the fields is J gene, D gene, V gene, clone size, CDR3 protein, CDR3 DNA. D genes are given only for firm matches. Expanded clones are given a class, and other clones once, few, many or no size at all.

>TRBJ1-3|-|TRBV5-5|few
CASSFQSSGNTIYF
TGTGCCAGCAGCTTTCAGAGCTCTGGAAACACCATATATTTT
>TRBJ1-5|-|TRBV2|few
CASSEVSYSNQPQHF
TGTGCCAGCAGTGAGGTCAGCTATAGCAATCAGCCCCAGCATTTT
>TRBJ2-5|-|TRBV5-1|-
CASSGRHQETQYF
TGCGCCAGCAGCGGGAGGCACCAAGAGACCCAGTACTTC
>TRBJ1-1|-|TRBV11-2|-
CASSLREDTEAFF
TGTGCCAGCAGCTTACGGGAAGACACTGAAGCTTTCTTT
>TRBJ2-7|-|TRBV30|-
CAWSVHHRYSYEQYF
TGTGCCTGGAGTGTACATCACAGGTACTCCTACGAGCAGTACTTC
>TRBJ2-5|-|TRBV7-2|-
CASSLLTRVGETQYF
TGTGCCAGCAGCTTACTGACGAGGGTAGGAGAGACCCAGTACTTC
>TRBJ1-5|-|TRBV27|-
CASSSRVVGGNQPQHF
TGTGCCAGCAGTTCCAGGGTTGTGGGAGGGAATCAGCCCCAGCATTTT
>TRBJ2-5|TRBD1|TRBV2|-
CASRPGQGETQYF
TGTGCCAGCAGGCCGGGACAGGGGGAGACCCAGTACTTC
>TRBJ2-5|TRBD2|TRBV29-1|few
CSVESGGAETQYF
TGCAGCGTTGAATCCGGGGGGGCGGAGACCCAGTACTTC
>TRBJ2-3|-|TRBV15|-
CATSRDWPGPNTDTQYF
TGTGCCACCAGCAGAGATTGGCCAGGTCCGAACACAGATACGCAGTATTTT
>TRBJ1-2|-|TRBV27|-
CASSLKGTYGYTF
TGTGCCAGCAGTTTAAAGGGGACCTATGGCTACACCTTC
>TRBJ2-3|-|TRBV6-6|-
CASSSPQRATDTQYF
TGTGCCAGCAGTAGCCCCCAGCGGGCCACAGATACGCAGTATTTT
>TRBJ2-5|-|TRBV7-9|few
CASSLVLLWGQETQYF
TGTGCCAGCAGCTTAGTACTCTTGTGGGGGCAAGAGACCCAGTACTTC
>TRBJ1-6|TRBD1|TRBV9|-
CASSVEGRGDSPLHF
TGTGCCAGCAGCGTAGAGGGCAGGGGGGATTCACCCCTCCACTTT
>TRBJ2-2|TRBD1|TRBV5-1|-
CASSLQGANTGELFF
TGCGCCAGCAGCTTACAGGGGGCCAACACCGGGGAGCTGTTTTTT
>TRBJ1-6|TRBD1|TRBV23-1|-
CASSPRDRVNSPLHF
TGCGCCAGCAGTCCCCGGGACAGGGTTAATTCACCCCTCCACTTT
>TRBJ2-5|-|TRBV7-8|-
CASSSWDGTQETQYF
TGTGCCAGCAGCTCCTGGGACGGTACCCAAGAGACCCAGTACTTC
>TRBJ1-6|TRBD1|TRBV4-1|-
CASRNPVGQTNSPLHF
TGCGCCAGCAGGAACCCTGTGGGACAGACTAATTCACCCCTCCACTTT
>TRBJ1-5|-|TRBV6-1|-
CASSPGSSNQPQHF
TGTGCCAGCAGTCCCGGGAGTAGCAATCAGCCCCAGCATTTT
>TRBJ2-5|-|TRBV29-1|-
CSVEGGSNSPRETQYF
TGCAGCGTTGAAGGGGGATCGAACAGCCCGCGGGAGACCCAGTACTTC
>TRBJ2-7|-|TRBV19|-
CASDPGHGGYEQYF
TGTGCCAGTGACCCCGGACATGGGGGATACGAGCAGTACTTC
>TRBJ1-5|-|TRBV30|-
CAWTGQLNQPQHF
TGTGCCTGGACCGGACAGCTTAATCAGCCCCAGCATTTT
>TRBJ1-4|-|TRBV27|few
CASKRLQGGEKLFF
TGTGCCAGCAAGCGCCTCCAGGGAGGGGAAAAACTGTTTTTT
>TRBJ1-1|-|TRBV12-5|once
CASGLTLGTEAFF
TGTGCTAGTGGTTTGACTCTTGGCACTGAAGCTTTCTTT